The text below deals with one TCR beta chain. Per the authors' pipeline: Estimation of nucleated cell counts was performed using reference gene primer amplification. Profiling relied on immunoSEQ multiplex PCR, and the TCRdb table lists in-frame clones only, not all of them. V, J and clone size reflect that table, while D and trimming were determined from the DNA. Found here are around 450,000 clones, about 89% of them singletons; the top ten hold 4.3%. The data were obtained in a study of blood T cell repertoires in COVID-19. Study at large: Sites across the United States, Italy and Spain contributed samples from acute and convalescent COVID-19. Sample material is recorded as cDNA or gDNA derived from T cells, B-cell-depleted T cells, or PBMCs.

The CDR3 consists of 15 residues. Germline CDR1 is MNHNS and CDR2 is SASEGT. With V trimmed by 2 bases and J by 5 bases, 6 bases remained unmatched. The sample consisted of peripheral blood. The sequence derives from a woman aged 30 to 39 with acute or convalescent COVID-19. The J gene is TRBJ1-1, the V gene TRBV6-1, with 9 bases that match TRBD1. The CDR3 DNA is TGTGCCAGCAGTGAACCGACAGGGGGGAGTACTGAAGCTTTCTTT. Amino acids: CASSEPTGGSTEAFF.